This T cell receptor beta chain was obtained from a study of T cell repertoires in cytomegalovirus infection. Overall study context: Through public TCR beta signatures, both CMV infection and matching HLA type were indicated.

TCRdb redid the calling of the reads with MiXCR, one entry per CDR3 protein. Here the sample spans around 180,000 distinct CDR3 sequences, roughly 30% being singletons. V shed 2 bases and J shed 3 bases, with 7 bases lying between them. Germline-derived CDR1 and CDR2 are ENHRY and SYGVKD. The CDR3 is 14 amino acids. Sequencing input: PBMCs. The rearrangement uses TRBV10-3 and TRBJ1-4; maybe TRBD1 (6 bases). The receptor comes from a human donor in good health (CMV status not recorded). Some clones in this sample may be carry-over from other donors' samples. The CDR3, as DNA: TGTGCCATCAGTGAGGACAGGCCTAATGAAAAACTGTTTTTT. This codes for CAISEDRPNEKLFF.